Below are 29 T cell receptor beta chains sequenced from a single sample in a study of blood T cell repertoires in COVID-19. The repertoire was sequenced with immunoSEQ multiplex PCR; TCRdb's copy has only in-frame clones and lacks some. The sample shows approximately 250,000 clones, about 80% of them seen only once. Source material: PBMCs or T cells enriched from blood (not recorded which). These TCRs come from a man aged 35 to 55 who had recovered from COVID-19.

V usage is TRBV28 and J usage is TRBJ1-4, with 8 nucleotides matching TRBD1. Germline trimming cut 8 bases from V and 2 bases from J; bases unmatched to any gene: 13. CDR3 length equals 17 residues. Germline CDR1 and CDR2: MDHEN and SYDVKM. CDR3 loop: CASADREGLVTNEKLFF. The CDR3 DNA reads as TGTGCCAGCGCGGACAGGGAAGGCTTGGTGACTAATGAAAAACTGTTTTTT.

The J gene is TRBJ1-6, the V gene TRBV4-1, with 7 bases that match TRBD1. Unmatched junction bases numbered 10, after V lost 4 bases and J lost 10 bases. The V gene's germline CDR1 is MGHRA and CDR2 YSYEKL. This CDR3 has 15 residues. In DNA form, the CDR3 reads TGCGCCAGCAGCCCCCACGCACAGGGGACCTCACCCCTCCACTTT. It translates to CASSPHAQGTSPLHF.

The chain couples TRBV9 to TRBJ2-1, with 7 bases fitting TRBD2. J gave up 4 bases and V 0 bases, and 13 bases lay outside the gene matches. The CDR3 is made up of 18 amino acids. CDR1 is SGDLS and CDR2 is YYNGEE in the germline V gene. CDR3 residues: CASSVGLAVLNGYNEQFF. The DNA for the CDR3 is TGTGCCAGCAGCGTAGGGCTAGCGGTCCTCAACGGGTACAATGAGCAGTTCTTC.

V gene TRBV3-1 (or the pseudogene TRBV3-2) combines with J gene TRBJ2-7, with 7 bases matching TRBD1. This CDR3 is 14 amino acids long. V shed 2 bases, J shed 3 bases, and the junction held 4 bases outside the gene matches. Germline-derived CDR1 and CDR2 are LGHDT and YNNKEL (reference sequence). DNA for the CDR3: TGTGCCAGCAGCCAATGGGACAGTCTCTACGAGCAGTACTTC. This codes for CASSQWDSLYEQYF.

This chain connects TRBV28 to TRBJ1-1; 7 bases are shared with TRBD1. The germline gives CDR1 MDHEN, CDR2 SYDVKM. This CDR3 has 13 amino acids. The J segment lost 8 bases and the V segment lost 5 bases, leaving 8 bases of the junction unmatched. DNA for the CDR3: TGTGCCAGCAGTAATACAGGGGTTAGCGAAGCTTTCTTT. Translated: CASSNTGVSEAFF.

This clone was seen a handful of times. V gene TRBV6-6 combines with J gene TRBJ2-6, with 11 bases lining up with TRBD2. The V gene's germline CDR1 is MNHNY and CDR2 SVGAGI (reference sequence). J was trimmed by 0 bases and V by 5 bases; bases with no gene match: 3. The CDR3 has 17 residues. The CDR3 DNA follows: TGTGCCAGCAGTCTAGCGGGGGGAAACTCTGGGGCCAACGTCCTGACTTTC. It specifies CASSLAGGNSGANVLTF.

The genes are TRBV5-1 and TRBJ2-5; no definite D call. The germline V gene has CDR1 SGHRS and CDR2 YFSETQ. The CDR3 runs 15 residues. V shed 4 bases and J shed 1 base, with 14 bases lying between them. The CDR3 region is CASSPPELGQETQYF. The CDR3 bases are TGCGCCAGCAGCCCCCCGGAGTTGGGCCAAGAGACCCAGTACTTC.

Only a few counts were recorded for this clone. V usage is TRBV27 and J usage is TRBJ1-6; no clear D gene. Germline loops: CDR1 MNHEY, CDR2 SMNVEV (reference sequence). The CDR3 has 14 amino acids. V was pared by 6 bases and J by 2 bases, with 8 bases between. CDR3 sequence (DNA): TGTGCCAGCAGCCCGGTCACCTATAATTCACCCCTCCACTTT. Encoded protein: CASSPVTYNSPLHF.

The chain employs TRBV7-8 and TRBJ1-5, with 8 bases fitting TRBD1. V shed 5 bases and J 7 bases; nucleotides not matched to a gene: 4. Germline-derived CDR1 and CDR2 are SGHVS and FQNEAQ. The CDR3 totals 13 residues. CDR3 DNA sequence: TGTGCCAGCAGCCGCGACAGGGGCCAGCCCCAGCATTTT. It translates to CASSRDRGQPQHF.

This chain links TRBV6-5 with TRBJ2-7; 7 positions agree with TRBD1. V lost 5 bases to trimming and J lost 2 bases; unmatched junction nucleotides: 9. The CDR3 contains 15 residues. Looked up from germline, CDR1 is MNHEY and CDR2 is SVGAGI. CDR3 residues: CASSTNDRVAYEQYF. The CDR3 DNA reads as TGTGCCAGCAGTACAAATGACAGGGTCGCCTACGAGCAGTACTTC.

This sequence joins TRBV4-3 and TRBJ2-1; 13 bases agree with TRBD2. Germline V gives CDR1 LGHNA, CDR2 YSLEER. Losses at the gene ends were 1 base for V and 10 bases for J; bases not matched to a gene: 4. This CDR3 comprises 15 residues. CDR3 sequence (DNA): TGCGCCAGCAGCCAAGTTGAGACTAGCGGGGGGGAGCAGTTCTTC. Translated: CASSQVETSGGEQFF.

This clone has only a few counts. The chain employs TRBV7-3 and TRBJ1-6, with no clear D. Germline V lookup: CDR1 SGHTA, CDR2 FQGTGA. Trimming cost V 5 bases and J 5 bases, with 7 bases left between them. The CDR3 contains 13 residues. CDR3 loop: CASSPQNNSPLHF. For the CDR3, the DNA is TGTGCCAGCAGCCCACAGAATAATTCACCCCTCCACTTT.

This chain links TRBV30 with TRBJ2-3; tentative D call: TRBD2 (6 bases). V gave up 2 bases and J gave up 2 bases, with 14 bases separating them. Germline loops: CDR1 GTSNPN, CDR2 SVGIG (reference sequence). The length of the CDR3 is 15 residues. The CDR3 spells CAWSFGRGNTDTQYF. As DNA, the CDR3 is TGTGCCTGGAGTTTTGGGCGGGGAAACACAGATACGCAGTATTTT.

The sample holds a few counts of this clone. CDR3 residues: CAISESGGRRGTEAFF. The CDR3 DNA reads TGTGCCATCAGTGAAAGCGGGGGTCGTAGGGGCACTGAAGCTTTCTTT. This chain connects TRBV10-3 to TRBJ1-1, with D possibly TRBD1 on 5 matching bases. From germline, CDR1 is ENHRY and CDR2 SYGVKD. The ends were cut back, 3 bases at V and 4 bases at J, with 18 bases in the middle. The CDR3 loop spans 16 amino acids.

This chain links TRBV3-1 (or the pseudogene TRBV3-2) with TRBJ2-7; D is perhaps TRBD1 (6 bases). Trimming took 4 bases from V and 7 from J, leaving 14 bases between them. The CDR3 length is 13 residues. Germline loops: CDR1 LGHDT, CDR2 YNNKEL (reference sequence). The CDR3 DNA reads TGTGCCAGCAGCCCGCAGGGGCCGAATGAGCAGTACTTC. Translated: CASSPQGPNEQYF.

V usage is TRBV14 and J usage is TRBJ2-1; TRBD2 matches at 11 bases. The CDR3 runs 16 residues. After removal of 4 bases from V and 7 bases from J, the junction contained 9 bases not matched to a gene. Looked up from germline, CDR1 is SGHDN and CDR2 is FVKESK. Written as DNA, the CDR3 is TGTGCCAGCAGCCGGATAGCGGGAGGGATCAGAAATGAGCAGTTCTTC. Amino acids: CASSRIAGGIRNEQFF.

The genes are TRBV4-2 and TRBJ1-6; a weak D match, TRBD1 (5 bases). This CDR3 has 15 amino acids. The V end lost 4 bases, the J end lost 5 bases, and 12 bases lay between the germline ends. CDR1 is LGHNA, CDR2 YNFKEQ, per germline. CDR3 DNA: TGTGCCAGCAGCCCGGGGGGGTCTGATAATTCACCCCTCCACTTT. As protein: CASSPGGSDNSPLHF.

The chain recombines TRBV18 with TRBJ2-1; D unclear. V lost 3 bases, J lost 4 bases, and 16 bases lay in between. The CDR3 is made up of 16 amino acids. CDR1 KGHSH and CDR2 LQKENI come from the germline V gene. CDR3 amino acids: CASSPSTNRQYNEQFF. The CDR3 DNA follows: TGTGCCAGCTCACCGTCTACTAATCGGCAGTACAATGAGCAGTTCTTC.

This rearrangement joins TRBV6-6 to TRBJ2-1; 8 bases are shared with TRBD2. The CDR3 is made up of 15 amino acids. Losses at the gene ends were 10 bases for V and 8 bases for J; bases not matched to a gene: 16. Germline assignment: CDR1 MNHNY and CDR2 SVGAGI (reference sequence). Here the CDR3 DNA reads TGTGCCATCCACCATGGGCAGCGGGGGATTGATGAGCAGTTCTTC. Amino acids: CAIHHGQRGIDEQFF.

The chain joins TRBV11-2 to TRBJ1-3; the match to TRBD1 covers 8 bases. Looked up from germline, CDR1 is SGHAT and CDR2 is FQNNGV. Germline trimming cut 4 bases from V and 2 bases from J; bases unmatched to any gene: 13. The CDR3 spans 18 residues. CDR3 sequence: CASSSFKKDRETGNTIYF. The CDR3 region has the DNA TGTGCCAGCAGCTCGTTCAAAAAGGACAGGGAGACTGGAAACACCATATATTTT.

The chain is built from TRBV4-1 and TRBJ2-7, with 7 positions matching TRBD1. The CDR3 runs to 15 residues. J lost 4 bases, V lost 3 bases, and 9 bases had no gene match. Germline CDR1 is MGHRA and CDR2 is YSYEKL. As DNA, the CDR3 is TGCGCCAGCAGCCATCCGGGACAGAAGCCTTACGAGCAGTACTTC. Protein: CASSHPGQKPYEQYF.

This clone was counted a single time. The chain combines TRBV5-1 with TRBJ2-1, with D tentatively TRBD1 (5 bases). The V end was cut by 1 base, the J end by 0 bases, with 11 bases between. In germline, CDR1 is SGHRS, CDR2 YFSETQ. The CDR3 is 16 amino acids. The CDR3 nucleotides read TGCGCCAGCAGCTTGTTGGGGCTAAGCTCCTACAATGAGCAGTTCTTC. Residues: CASSLLGLSSYNEQFF.

V is TRBV7-9 and J is TRBJ2-5; 7 bases map to TRBD1. The trim removed 6 bases at V and 3 bases at J, leaving 4 bases unmatched. Germline V gene lookup returns CDR1 SEHNR and CDR2 FQNEAQ (reference sequence). There are 13 residues in the CDR3. The CDR3 DNA reads as TGTGCCAGCAGTCTACAGGGGAAAGAGACCCAGTACTTC. As protein: CASSLQGKETQYF. The full variable domain, rest sourced from reference TRBV7-9 and TRBJ2-5, is DTGVSQNPRHKITKRGQNVTFRCDPISEHNRLYWYRQTLGQGPEFLTYFQNEAQLEKSRLLSDRFSAERPKGSFSTLEIQRTEQGDSAMYLCASSLQGKETQYFGPGTRLLVL.

The genes are TRBV6-5 and TRBJ1-6; 7 positions match TRBD1. Trimming removed 5 bases from V and 5 bases from J; junction bases left unmatched: 6. The CDR3 consists of 15 residues. Germline V CDR1 and CDR2: MNHEY, SVGAGI. CDR3 residues: CASSRDSANNSPLHF. DNA of the CDR3: TGTGCCAGCAGTAGGGACAGCGCGAATAATTCACCCCTCCACTTT.

The chain joins TRBV7-9 to TRBJ2-3; D uncertain. The germline gives CDR1 SEHNR, CDR2 FQNEAQ (reference sequence). This CDR3 has 14 residues. The V and J ends lost 4 bases and 2 bases respectively, with 10 bases between them. This CDR3 reads CASSSTDVTDTQYF. CDR3 DNA: TGTGCCAGCAGCTCTACTGATGTCACAGATACGCAGTATTTT.

The CDR3 sequence: CASSDLSGSKTGELFF. CDR3 in DNA: TGTGCCAGCAGCGACCTTAGCGGGAGTAAAACCGGGGAGCTGTTTTTT. The rearrangement uses TRBV9 and TRBJ2-2; 9 bases match TRBD2. This CDR3 has 16 amino acids. The V gene end was trimmed by 3 bases and the J gene end by 5 bases; junction bases not matched to a gene: 8. CDR1 is SGDLS, CDR2 YYNGEE, per germline.

The genes are TRBV9 and TRBJ2-1; the match to TRBD1 covers 11 bases. Germline CDR1 is SGDLS and CDR2 is YYNGEE. J gave up 4 bases and V 3 bases, and 6 bases lay outside the gene matches. This CDR3 is 16 amino acids long. The CDR3 here is CASSGDRGVGYNEQFF. Written as DNA, the CDR3 is TGTGCCAGCAGCGGGGACAGGGGGGTGGGTTACAATGAGCAGTTCTTC.

The V gene is TRBV13, the J gene TRBJ2-7; possibly TRBD1 for D (6 bases). The germline V gene encodes CDR1 PRHDT and CDR2 FYEKMQ (reference sequence). The CDR3 consists of 15 residues. The ends were cut back, 6 bases at V and 0 bases at J, with 15 bases in the middle. CDR3 coding DNA: TGTGCCAGCAGGACTTCTGGGGGCGGCTCCTACGAGCAGTACTTC. It specifies CASRTSGGGSYEQYF.

The genes are TRBV24-1 and TRBJ2-2, with 10 bases lining up with TRBD2. CDR1 is KGHDR, CDR2 SFDVKD, per germline. V trimming: 4 bases; J trimming: 3 bases; junction bases outside the gene matches: 7. This CDR3 comprises 17 residues. CDR3: CATSEPAGGPDTGELFF. The DNA for the CDR3 is TGTGCCACCAGTGAACCAGCGGGGGGGCCTGACACCGGGGAGCTGTTTTTT.